This TCR beta chain was identified during a study of shared clonotypes between healthy human individuals. Turning to the study itself: Researchers assigned three CD4 naive, three CD4 memory, two CD8 naive and one CD8 memory plate to each donor. Whole-study results and caveats: Unshared clonotypes carried lower generation probabilities than those common to all four donors.

About this clone itself: The target antigen is unknown.

Profiling relied on immunoSEQ multiplex PCR, and the TCRdb table lists in-frame clones only, not all of them. The sample has a few million clones, under 95% seen once; the top ten hold around 0.35%. The J segment lost 9 bases and the V segment lost 4 bases, leaving 6 bases of the junction unmatched. This CDR3 region has 14 residues. Germline CDR1 reads ENHRY; CDR2 reads SYGVKD. The sample comprised naive CD4+ T cells from PBMCs. Subset meaning: CD45RA+ positively selected. The rearrangement joins TRBV10-3 to TRBJ2-1; 10 bases fit TRBD2. The receptor comes from a man between 18 and 35 years old in good health. Some clones in this sample may be carry-over from other donors' samples. The CDR3 is CAISVLAGEPEQFF. The DNA of the CDR3 is TGTGCCATCAGTGTTCTAGCGGGAGAGCCTGAGCAGTTCTTC.